The source of this TCR beta chain is a study of cytomegalovirus exposure and HLA in healthy donors. Data came from immunoSEQ multiplex PCR; TCRdb stores just in-frame clones and leaves some out. The sample consists of some 170,000 clones, just under 90% of them appearing once. Sample: PBMCs. The sequence was collected from a woman aged 18-29 years in good health and CMV-seropositive.

The DNA for the CDR3 is TGCAGCGTTGAAGATCATCGGACAGGGCGAGAGACCCAGTACTTC. This codes for CSVEDHRTGRETQYF. J is TRBJ2-5 and V is TRBV29-1; TRBD1 matches 8 bases. The germline CDR1 and CDR2 sequences are SQVTM and ANQGSEA. With 0 bases clipped from V and 4 bases from J, the junction kept 7 bases outside the gene matches. The CDR3 covers 15 residues.